Below, 2 T cell receptor beta chains from the same sample are listed, as sequenced in a study of blood T cell repertoires in COVID-19. TCRdb's copy holds only in-frame clones and misses some; the assay was immunoSEQ multiplex PCR. The sample has about 160,000 clones, 80% seen once. The sequencing input was PBMCs or T cells enriched from blood (not recorded which). All receptors derive from a woman in her sixties who had recovered from COVID-19.

The V call is TRBV19, the J call TRBJ1-1; D gene ambiguous. Germline V gene lookup returns CDR1 LNHDA and CDR2 SQIVND (reference sequence). This CDR3 spans 15 amino acids. V gave up 5 bases and J gave up 3 bases, with 16 bases separating them. The CDR3 bases are TGTGCCAGTAGTGAAATTGCGGGGAAGCACACTGAAGCTTTCTTT. Protein: CASSEIAGKHTEAFF.

This clone was seen only once. The V call is TRBV24-1, the J call TRBJ2-5; D perhaps matches TRBD2 (7 bases). This CDR3 spans 16 amino acids. Trimming took off 10 bases at V and 6 bases at J, with 26 bases between the two ends. CDR1 is KGHDR and CDR2 is SFDVKD in the germline V gene. The CDR3 reads CATNQGRGAVDQTQYF. The CDR3 coding sequence is TGTGCCACGAACCAAGGTCGGGGGGCCGTAGATCAGACCCAGTACTTC.